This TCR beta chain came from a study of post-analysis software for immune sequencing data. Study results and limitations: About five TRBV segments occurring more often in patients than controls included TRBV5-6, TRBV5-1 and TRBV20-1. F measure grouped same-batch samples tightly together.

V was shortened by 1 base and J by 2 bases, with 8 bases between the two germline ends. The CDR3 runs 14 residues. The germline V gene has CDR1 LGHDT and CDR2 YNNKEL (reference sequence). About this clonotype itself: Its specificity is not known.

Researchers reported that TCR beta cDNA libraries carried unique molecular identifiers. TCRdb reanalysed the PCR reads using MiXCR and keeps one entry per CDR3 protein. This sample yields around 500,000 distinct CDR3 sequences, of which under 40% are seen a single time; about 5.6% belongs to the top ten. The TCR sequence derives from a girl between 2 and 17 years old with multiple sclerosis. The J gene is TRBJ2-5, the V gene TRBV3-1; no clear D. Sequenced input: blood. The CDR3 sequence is CASSQGRVQETQYF. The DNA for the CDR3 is TGTGCCAGCAGCCAAGGACGGGTACAAGAGACCCAGTACTTC.